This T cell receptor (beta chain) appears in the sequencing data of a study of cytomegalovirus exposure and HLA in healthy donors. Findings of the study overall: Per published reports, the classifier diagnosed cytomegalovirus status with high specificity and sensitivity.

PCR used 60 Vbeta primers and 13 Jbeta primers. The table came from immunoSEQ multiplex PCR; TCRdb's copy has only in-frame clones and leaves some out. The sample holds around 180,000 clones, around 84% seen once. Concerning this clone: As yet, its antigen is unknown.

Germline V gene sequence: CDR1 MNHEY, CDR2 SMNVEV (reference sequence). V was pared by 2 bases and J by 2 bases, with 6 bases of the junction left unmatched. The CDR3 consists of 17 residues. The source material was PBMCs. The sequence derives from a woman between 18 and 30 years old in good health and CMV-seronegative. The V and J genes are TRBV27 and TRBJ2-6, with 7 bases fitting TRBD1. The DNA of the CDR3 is TGTGCCAGCAGTTTAAGGGCAGGGGGAACTGGGGCCAACGTCCTGACTTTC. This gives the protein CASSLRAGGTGANVLTF.